This T cell receptor beta chain derives from a study of Graves' ophthalmopathy and Graves' hyperthyroidism. The authors amplified TCR beta CDR3 regions, and they did so from RNA transcripts for repertoire sequencing. The authors performed first-round RT-PCR with HTBI primers and then a second-round multiplex PCR. Each CDR3 protein gets one entry after TCRdb re-called the multiplex PCR reads with MiXCR. The repertoire consists of 200,000 to 250,000 distinct CDR3 sequences, with around a fifth occurring once and the leading ten covering about 40%. Moderately to severely active ophthalmopathy under 3 months, CAS at least 3, NOSPECS at least 4. PBMCs stemmed from approximately 9.7 ml of fresh peripheral blood. The germline CDR1 and CDR2 sequences are MNHNS and SASEGT. V gave up 6 bases and J gave up 6 bases, with 17 bases separating them. CDR3 length: 14 residues.

The rearrangement joins TRBV6-1 to TRBJ1-1; D may be TRBD1 (5 bases). Specimen: peripheral blood. The TCR comes from a woman aged 45-59 years with Graves' ophthalmopathy. This CDR3 is CASRNRDWISEAFF. The CDR3 nucleotides read TGTGCCAGCAGAAACCGGGACTGGATATCTGAAGCTTTCTTT.